This T cell receptor (beta chain) was found in a study of T cells in Graves' hyperthyroidism and ophthalmopathy. RNA transcripts were the template for amplifying TCR beta CDR3 regions. HTBI primers were used for first-round RT-PCR of the TCR CDR3. TCRdb reprocessed the multiplex PCR reads via MiXCR and lists one record per CDR3 protein. The repertoire holds 550,000 to 700,000 distinct CDR3 sequences, with 35% to 55% as singletons. This CDR3 comprises 13 residues. V was cut by 0 bases and J by 9 bases, with 11 bases left in between. CDR1 LGHDT and CDR2 YNNKEL come from the germline V gene (reference sequence).

This chain links TRBV3-1 with TRBJ2-5; D may be TRBD2 (7 bases). The sample consisted of peripheral blood or thyroid tissue (not recorded which). This clonotype was sampled from an adult woman with Graves' disease, either hyperthyroidism or ophthalmopathy (not recorded which). CDR3: CASSQEGGRPQYF. In DNA, the CDR3 is TGTGCCAGCAGCCAAGAGGGGGGGCGGCCCCAGTACTTC.